This T cell receptor beta chain was identified in a study of cytomegalovirus exposure and HLA in healthy donors. Study outcomes and limitations: V- and J-gene trimming in TCR beta was tied to a missense DCLRE1C variant by an analysis performed later. Researchers reportedly found TCR beta sequences accurately predicted most subjects' HLA-A and HLA-B alleles.

V was cut by 0 bases and J by 5 bases, with 11 bases left in between. Germline CDR1 SGHNT, CDR2 YYREEE (reference sequence). The CDR3 is 14 residues long. Concerning this clone itself: Its antigen is undetermined.

Primers for the PCR totalled 60 Vbeta and 13 Jbeta. Only in-frame clones appear in the TCRdb table, and some are missing; sequencing was by immunoSEQ multiplex PCR. The profile shows 65,000 to 90,000 clones, 60% to 80% of them singletons. The chain combines TRBV5-4 with TRBJ2-5; no clear D gene. The TCR was taken from a woman in her thirties or forties in good health and CMV-seropositive. The sequenced sample was PBMCs. The CDR3 region has the DNA TGTGCCAGCAGCTTGGCCTCCTATTTCGAGACCCAGTACTTC. It yields the protein CASSLASYFETQYF.